A selection of T cell receptor beta chains follows, all from one sample in a study of CXCR3-negative and CXCR3-positive naive CD8 T cells. From its re-call of the 5' RACE reads, TCRdb lists each CDR3 protein once, without DNA. This sample contains 100,000 to 150,000 distinct CDR3 sequences. The specimen sequenced was naive CXCR3- CD8+ T cells from blood. These receptors originate from a human donor in good health. Some clones in this sample may be carry-over from other donors' samples. CDR3s include the opening cysteine and the closing phenylalanine or tryptophan.

J,V,CDR3
TRBJ2-7,TRBV29-1,CSVARGGGDEQYF
TRBJ2-5,TRBV12-3/TRBV12-4,CASSNGQGDQETQYF
TRBJ2-7,TRBV2,CASSEAHKARSYEQCF
TRBJ2-7,TRBV7-9,CASSLGLGQSSYEQYF
TRBJ2-7,TRBV7-9,CASSLARSLKTGYEQYF
TRBJ2-2,TRBV12-3/TRBV12-4,CASRTTSGMYTGELFF
TRBJ1-1,TRBV7-9,CASSWEGENTEAFF
TRBJ2-5,TRBV29-1,CSMVAMRWETQYF
TRBJ2-2,TRBV2,CASSDPSRGAGPGELFF
TRBJ2-5,TRBV12-3/TRBV12-4,CASSLYDSQRETQYF
TRBJ2-5,TRBV12-3/TRBV12-4,CASSPPPSGGQETQYF
TRBJ2-1,TRBV12-3/TRBV12-4,CASSLYGTGLSYNEQFF
TRBJ2-2,TRBV28,CASSLFGQLAGDSTGELFF
TRBJ2-3,TRBV7-3,CASSPGRAGGMTLVTDTQYF
TRBJ1-5,TRBV18,CASSPRGGYQPQHF
TRBJ2-7,TRBV27,CASSLSGGNHYEQYF
TRBJ2-1,TRBV2,CASSEAHGSYNEQFF
TRBJ1-1,TRBV29-1,CSPDRGLNTEAFF
TRBJ1-1,TRBV7-6,CASSFGDRDTEAFF
TRBJ2-7,TRBV28,CASSFSSRSYEQYF
TRBJ2-7,TRBV29-1,CSVPGQGPYEQYF
TRBJ2-1,TRBV25-1,CASSPAPVPHEQFF
TRBJ2-7,TRBV5-1,CASSLTGPEQYF
TRBJ2-7,TRBV6-1,CASSEMRIHSYEQYF
TRBJ2-3,TRBV15,CATSRGTSGTDTQYF
TRBJ2-2,TRBV10-3,CAVLDADTGELFF
TRBJ2-5,TRBV7-9,CASSRGQDQETQYF
TRBJ1-2,TRBV29-1,CSVGGERLLYGYTF
TRBJ1-1,TRBV28,CASSPGTYTEAFF
TRBJ2-7,TRBV12-3/TRBV12-4,CASSLQQTYEQYF
TRBJ2-2,TRBV6-2/TRBV6-3,CASRPPKGQGTGELFF
TRBJ1-2,TRBV5-5,CASSLDRGLAGYTF
TRBJ2-1,TRBV27,CASTHKGGGWNEQFF
TRBJ2-5,TRBV29-1,CSVLLAGSPETQYF
TRBJ1-1,TRBV27,CASSSQGSNTEAFF
TRBJ2-7,TRBV7-8,CASSLGLALYEQYF
TRBJ2-7,TRBV4-3,CASSQDLERQEQYF
TRBJ2-1,TRBV6-4,CASRSSYNEQFF
TRBJ2-1,TRBV29-1,CSDSSGSSYNEQFF
TRBJ2-3,TRBV15,CATSSARGGPPTDTQYF
TRBJ2-3,TRBV29-1,CSVEGQGPSDTQYF